A single sample is the source of the 5 T cell receptor beta chains below, sequenced in a study of tumor and adjacent non-tumor tissue in lung cancer. The library came from three nested PCR rounds adapted from ARM-PCR protocols. In TCRdb, the multiplex PCR reads were re-called with MiXCR into one record per CDR3 protein. This table has under 250,000 distinct CDR3 sequences, 70% to 75% appearing once. No cell sorting was done before RNA was extracted from the tissue. The sequencing sample was made of lung tumor tissue. The source is a man between 60 and 70 years old with non-small cell lung cancer.

Note on this clonotype: One base away lies a much larger clone, so this may be a sequencing read error. The rearrangement links TRBV12-5 to TRBJ2-1; the match to TRBD1 covers 9 bases. Unmatched junction bases numbered 8, after V lost 10 bases and J lost 4 bases. The length of the CDR3 is 14 residues. The germline V gene encodes CDR1 LGHNT and CDR2 FRNRAP. In DNA form, the CDR3 reads TGTGCTATTGAGATGGGACAGGGATACAATGAGCAGTTCTTC. It specifies CAIEMGQGYNEQFF.

Note on this clonotype: Since no conserved phenylalanine or tryptophan closes the CDR3, a read error is the likely cause. The DNA is omitted, as the CDR3 cannot be located on it reliably, and the CDR3 follows TCRdb's listing. The chain has TRBV11-2 and TRBJ2-1. The CDR3 adds up to 13 amino acids, both ends counted. CDR1 is SGHAT, CDR2 FQNNGV, per germline. The CDR3: CASNSAFYNEQIS.

The chain uses TRBV4-2 and TRBJ1-1; no clear D gene. This CDR3 has 12 residues. Per germline, CDR1 LGHNA and CDR2 YNFKEQ. V lost 0 bases, J lost 10 bases, and 9 bases lay in between. CDR3 nucleotide sequence: TGTGCCAGCAGCCAAGATCTAGCTGGAGCTTTCTTT. Residues: CASSQDLAGAFF.

This chain joins TRBV6-1 and TRBJ2-7; D perhaps matches TRBD2 (6 bases). Germline-derived CDR1 and CDR2 are MNHNS and SASEGT. The CDR3 length is 17 residues. The ends were cut back, 8 bases at V and 2 bases at J, with 25 bases in the middle. The CDR3 sequence is CASGQPRARLGPYEQYF. The CDR3 coding sequence is TGTGCCAGCGGCCAACCAAGGGCCCGACTAGGTCCCTACGAGCAGTACTTC.

This clonotype appeared a single time. An end of the junction differs from the germline gene, which may be a read error. The CDR3 is CNARDPGQGARVFF. The CDR3 DNA sequence: TGCAATGCTAGAGATCCGGGACAGGGGGCCCGTGTGTTTTTT. V usage is TRBV20-1 and J usage is TRBJ1-4; 12 bases are shared with TRBD1. Germline V CDR1 and CDR2: DFQATT, SNEGSKA (reference sequence). The CDR3 is 14 residues long.